These 7 T cell receptor beta chains were all obtained from the same sample, sequenced in a study of blood T cell repertoires in COVID-19. Measured with immunoSEQ multiplex PCR; TCRdb has only the in-frame clones, and not every one. The sample comprises some 390,000 clones, about 88% of which are singletons, and around 2.9% rests with the top ten. Input material: peripheral blood. The origin of the receptors is a human donor in a cohort sampled during active COVID-19.

The J gene is TRBJ2-7, the V gene TRBV28; D is perhaps TRBD2 (5 bases). This CDR3 has 14 residues. Trimming took off 2 bases at V and 6 bases at J, with 14 bases between the two ends. Germline CDR1 and CDR2: MDHEN and SYDVKM. The CDR3: CASSLGPPEGEQYF. In nucleotides, the CDR3 is TGTGCCAGCAGTTTAGGTCCCCCAGAGGGCGAGCAGTACTTC.

V is TRBV6-5 and J is TRBJ2-5, with 7 bases aligning to TRBD1. V trimming: 4 bases; J trimming: 5 bases; junction bases outside the gene matches: 10. Germline CDR1 and CDR2: MNHEY and SVGAGI. The CDR3 is 15 amino acids. As DNA, the CDR3 is TGTGCCAGCAGTTCGAGAACAGGGGTGGGCGAGACCCAGTACTTC. It yields the protein CASSSRTGVGETQYF.

The chain combines TRBV19 with TRBJ2-2, with D perhaps TRBD2 (6 bases). Trimming left V 5 bases short and J 2 bases short, with 15 bases between. The CDR3 has 16 amino acids. Germline-derived CDR1 and CDR2 are LNHDA and SQIVND (reference sequence). CDR3: CASSAGPDRNTGELFF. Here the CDR3 DNA reads TGTGCCAGTAGTGCGGGACCGGACCGAAACACCGGGGAGCTGTTTTTT.

The chain links TRBV11-2 to TRBJ2-1; D gene uncertain. This CDR3 is 13 amino acids long. V was shortened by 5 bases and J by 8 bases, with 13 bases between the two germline ends. The V gene's germline CDR1 is SGHAT and CDR2 FQNNGV. Here the CDR3 reads CASSLPLRDEQFF. The CDR3 coding sequence is TGTGCCAGCAGCCTCCCCTTACGGGATGAGCAGTTCTTC.

The rearrangement uses TRBV28 and TRBJ1-2; tentatively, D is TRBD1 (6 bases). CDR3 length: 14 amino acids. CDR1 is MDHEN and CDR2 is SYDVKM in the germline V gene. Trimming pared 3 bases from V and 5 bases from J, leaving 13 bases between. In DNA, the CDR3 is TGTGCCAGCAGTTTCGGGGGGGCGGGTTATGGCTACACCTTC. It yields the protein CASSFGGAGYGYTF.

V usage is TRBV11-2 and J usage is TRBJ1-1; the D is unclear. CDR3 length equals 15 residues. Trimming took off 5 bases at V and 0 bases at J, with 13 bases between the two ends. Germline CDR1 reads SGHAT; CDR2 reads FQNNGV. CDR3: CASSPDWALNTEAFF. Written as DNA, the CDR3 is TGTGCCAGCAGCCCGGATTGGGCCCTGAACACTGAAGCTTTCTTT. The full variable domain, its missing parts supplied by reference TRBV11-2 and TRBJ1-1, is EAGVAQSPRYKIIEKRQSVAFWCNPISGHATLYWYQQILGQGPKLLIQFQNNGVVDDSQLPKDRFSAERLKGVDSTLKIQPAKLEDSAVYLCASSPDWALNTEAFFGQGTRLTVV.

The chain links TRBV9 to TRBJ1-2, with D tentatively TRBD1 (6 bases). Germline CDR1 and CDR2: SGDLS and YYNGEE. V lost 1 base to trimming and J lost 6 bases, with 16 bases between them. The CDR3 totals 15 residues. The CDR3 loop reads CASSVLGQTPDGYTF. The CDR3 DNA sequence: TGTGCCAGCAGCGTACTCGGACAGACACCCGATGGCTACACCTTC.